The entry below describes one T cell receptor (beta chain). With a much larger clone just one base away, this may be a read error. No progression to ophthalmopathy during 18 months of follow-up defined stable disease. This record belongs to a study of T cells in Graves' hyperthyroidism and ophthalmopathy. CDR1 is DFQATT, CDR2 SNEGSKA, per germline (reference sequence). The CDR3 is 13 residues long. V dropped 6 bases and J dropped 7; count of bases not matched to a gene: 11. RNA transcripts provided the source from which TCR beta CDR3 regions were amplified. The TCR CDR3 was amplified in a first-round RT-PCR using the HTBI primer set. TCRdb redid the calling of the multiplex PCR reads with MiXCR, one entry per CDR3 protein. Of hundreds of thousands of distinct CDR3 sequences listed, approximately 14% are singletons.

The clonotype was recovered from a woman younger than 35 with Graves' hyperthyroidism. Input material: blood. This sequence joins TRBV20-1 and TRBJ2-7; 8 nucleotides line up with TRBD1. CDR3 bases: TGCAGTGCCCCTTCCAGGACAGGGAATGAGCAGTACTTC. This codes for CSAPSRTGNEQYF.